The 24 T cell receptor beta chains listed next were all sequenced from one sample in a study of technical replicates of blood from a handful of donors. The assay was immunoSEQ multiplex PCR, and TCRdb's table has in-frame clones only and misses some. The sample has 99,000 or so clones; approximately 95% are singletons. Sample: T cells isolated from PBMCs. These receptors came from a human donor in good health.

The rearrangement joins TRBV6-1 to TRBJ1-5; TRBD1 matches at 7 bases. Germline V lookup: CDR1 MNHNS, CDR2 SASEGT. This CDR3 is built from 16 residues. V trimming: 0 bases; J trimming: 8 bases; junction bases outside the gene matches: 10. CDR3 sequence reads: CASSEAVTGTFKPQHF. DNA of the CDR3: TGTGCCAGCAGTGAAGCGGTGACAGGGACGTTTAAGCCCCAGCATTTT.

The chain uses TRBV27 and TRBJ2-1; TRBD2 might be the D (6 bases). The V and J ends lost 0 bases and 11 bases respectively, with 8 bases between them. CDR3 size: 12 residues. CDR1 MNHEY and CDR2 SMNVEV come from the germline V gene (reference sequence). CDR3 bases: TGTGCCAGCAGTTTATCGGGACTCCAGCAGTTCTTC. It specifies CASSLSGLQQFF.

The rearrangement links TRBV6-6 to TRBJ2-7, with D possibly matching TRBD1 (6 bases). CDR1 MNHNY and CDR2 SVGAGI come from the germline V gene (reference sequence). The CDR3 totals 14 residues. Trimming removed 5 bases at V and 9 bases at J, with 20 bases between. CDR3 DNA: TGTGCCAGCAGTGCGACAGGTCCCGCTAACTGGCAGTACTTC. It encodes CASSATGPANWQYF.

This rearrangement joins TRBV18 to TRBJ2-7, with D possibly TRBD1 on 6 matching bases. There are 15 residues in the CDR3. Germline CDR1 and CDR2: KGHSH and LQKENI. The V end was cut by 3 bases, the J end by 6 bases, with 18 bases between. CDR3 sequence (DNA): TGTGCCAGCTCACCTGGGACAATAAAAGGGCTCGAGCAGTACTTC. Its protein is CASSPGTIKGLEQYF. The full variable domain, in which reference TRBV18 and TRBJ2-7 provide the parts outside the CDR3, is NAGVMQNPRHLVRRRGQEARLRCSPMKGHSHVYWYRQLPEEGLKFMVYLQKENIIDESGMPKERFSAEFPKEGPSILRIQQVVRGDSAAYFCASSPGTIKGLEQYFGPGTRLTVT.

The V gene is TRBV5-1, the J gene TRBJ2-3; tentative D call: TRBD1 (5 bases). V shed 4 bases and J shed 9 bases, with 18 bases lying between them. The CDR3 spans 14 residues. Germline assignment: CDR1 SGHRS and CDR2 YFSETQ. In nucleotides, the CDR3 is TGCGCCAGCAGCCCCGCTGGGGCAGGGTGGACGCAGTATTTT. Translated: CASSPAGAGWTQYF.

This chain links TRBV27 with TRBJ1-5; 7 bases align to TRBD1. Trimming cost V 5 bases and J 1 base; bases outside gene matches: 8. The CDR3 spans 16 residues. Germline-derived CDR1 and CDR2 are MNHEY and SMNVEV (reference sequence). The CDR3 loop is CASSPSTGISNQPQHF. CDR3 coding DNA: TGTGCCAGCAGTCCCTCGACAGGGATAAGCAATCAGCCCCAGCATTTT.

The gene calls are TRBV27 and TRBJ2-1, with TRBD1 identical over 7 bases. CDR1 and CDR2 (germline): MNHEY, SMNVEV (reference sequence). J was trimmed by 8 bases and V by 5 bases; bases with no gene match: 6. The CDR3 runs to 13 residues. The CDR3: CASSIQGWDEQFF. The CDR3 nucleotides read TGTGCCAGCAGTATACAGGGGTGGGATGAGCAGTTCTTC.

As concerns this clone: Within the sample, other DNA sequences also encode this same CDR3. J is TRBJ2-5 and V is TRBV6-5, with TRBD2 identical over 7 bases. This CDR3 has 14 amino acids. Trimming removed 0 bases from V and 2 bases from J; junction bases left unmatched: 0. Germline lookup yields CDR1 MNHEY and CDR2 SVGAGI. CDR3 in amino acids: CASSYSGGQETQYF. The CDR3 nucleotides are TGTGCCAGCAGTTACTCGGGGGGGCAAGAGACCCAGTACTTC.

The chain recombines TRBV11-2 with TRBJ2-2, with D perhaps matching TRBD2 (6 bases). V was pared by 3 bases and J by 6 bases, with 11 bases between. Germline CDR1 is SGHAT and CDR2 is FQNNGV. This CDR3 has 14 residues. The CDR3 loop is CASSFETSPGELFF. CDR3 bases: TGTGCCAGCAGCTTTGAGACTAGTCCCGGGGAGCTGTTTTTT.

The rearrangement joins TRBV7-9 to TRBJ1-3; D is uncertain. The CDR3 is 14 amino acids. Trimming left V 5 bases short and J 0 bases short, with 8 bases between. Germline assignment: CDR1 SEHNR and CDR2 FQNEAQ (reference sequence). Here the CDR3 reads CASSTSPSGNTIYF. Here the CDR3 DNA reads TGTGCCAGCAGCACTTCACCCTCTGGAAACACCATATATTTT.

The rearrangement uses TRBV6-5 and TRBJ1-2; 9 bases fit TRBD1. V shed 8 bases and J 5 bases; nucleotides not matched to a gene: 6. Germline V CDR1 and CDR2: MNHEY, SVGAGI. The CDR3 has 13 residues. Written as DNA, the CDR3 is TGTGCCAGCCTCGGACAGGGGAGGTATGGCTACACCTTC. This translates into CASLGQGRYGYTF.

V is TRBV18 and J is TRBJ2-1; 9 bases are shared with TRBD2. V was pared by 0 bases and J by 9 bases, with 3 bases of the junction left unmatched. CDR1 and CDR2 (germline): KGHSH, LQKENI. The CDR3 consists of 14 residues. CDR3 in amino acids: CASSPPLAGFEQFF. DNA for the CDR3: TGTGCCAGCTCACCACCCCTAGCGGGATTTGAGCAGTTCTTC.

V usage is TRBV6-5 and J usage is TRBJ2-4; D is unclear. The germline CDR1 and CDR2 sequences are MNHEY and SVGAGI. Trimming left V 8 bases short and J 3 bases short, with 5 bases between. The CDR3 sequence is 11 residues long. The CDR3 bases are TGTGCCAGCGGGCGCAAAAACATTCAGTACTTC. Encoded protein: CASGRKNIQYF.

In DNA, the CDR3 is TGTGCTAGTGGTCCCCGAGGTTGGACTAGCGGAGAGACCCAGTACTTC. Protein: CASGPRGWTSGETQYF. This chain joins TRBV12-5 and TRBJ2-5; 10 nucleotides align to TRBD2. The CDR3 runs 16 residues. Germline V gives CDR1 LGHNT, CDR2 FRNRAP. V lost 5 bases to trimming and J lost 4 bases; unmatched junction nucleotides: 10.

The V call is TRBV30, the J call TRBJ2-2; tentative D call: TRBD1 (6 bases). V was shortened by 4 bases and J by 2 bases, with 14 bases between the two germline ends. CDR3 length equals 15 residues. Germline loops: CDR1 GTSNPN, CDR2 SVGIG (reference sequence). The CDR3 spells CAWIPGHSNTGELFF. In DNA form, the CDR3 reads TGTGCCTGGATCCCGGGACATTCTAACACCGGGGAGCTGTTTTTT.

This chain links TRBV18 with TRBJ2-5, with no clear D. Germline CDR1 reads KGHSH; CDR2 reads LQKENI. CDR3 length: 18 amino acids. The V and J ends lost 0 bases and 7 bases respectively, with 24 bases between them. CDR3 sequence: CASSPPIANHLDSGTQYF. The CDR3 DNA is TGTGCCAGCTCACCACCGATTGCGAACCACCTAGATTCGGGGACCCAGTACTTC. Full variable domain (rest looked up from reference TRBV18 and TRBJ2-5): NAGVMQNPRHLVRRRGQEARLRCSPMKGHSHVYWYRQLPEEGLKFMVYLQKENIIDESGMPKERFSAEFPKEGPSILRIQQVVRGDSAAYFCASSPPIANHLDSGTQYFGPGTRLLVL.

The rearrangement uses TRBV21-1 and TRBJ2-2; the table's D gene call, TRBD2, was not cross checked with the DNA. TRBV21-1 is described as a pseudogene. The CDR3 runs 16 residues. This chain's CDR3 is CASSKGGGANTGELFF. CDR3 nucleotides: TGTGCCAGCAGCAAGGGCGGGGGGGCGAACACCGGGGAGCTGTTTTTT.

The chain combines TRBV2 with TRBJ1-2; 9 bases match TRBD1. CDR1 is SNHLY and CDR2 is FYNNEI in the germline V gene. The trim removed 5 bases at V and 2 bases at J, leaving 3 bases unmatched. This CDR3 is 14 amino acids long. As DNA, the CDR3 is TGTGCCAGCAGTCCCGGGACAGGGAACTATGGCTACACCTTC. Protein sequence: CASSPGTGNYGYTF.

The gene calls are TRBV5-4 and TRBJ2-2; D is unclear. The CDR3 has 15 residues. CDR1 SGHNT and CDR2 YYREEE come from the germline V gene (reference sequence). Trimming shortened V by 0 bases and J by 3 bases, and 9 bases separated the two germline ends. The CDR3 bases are TGTGCCAGCAGCTTGGACAGAACCTACACCGGGGAGCTGTTTTTT. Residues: CASSLDRTYTGELFF.

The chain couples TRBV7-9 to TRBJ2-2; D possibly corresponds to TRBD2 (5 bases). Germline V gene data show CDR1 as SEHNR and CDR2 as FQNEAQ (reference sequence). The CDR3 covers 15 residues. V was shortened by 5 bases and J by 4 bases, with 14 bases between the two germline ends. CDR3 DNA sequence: TGTGCCAGCAGCGCAGGAGGCGCCGGCACCGGGGAGCTGTTTTTT. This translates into CASSAGGAGTGELFF. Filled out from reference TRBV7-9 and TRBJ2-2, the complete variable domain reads DTGVSQNPRHKITKRGQNVTFRCDPISEHNRLYWYRQTLGQGPEFLTYFQNEAQLEKSRLLSDRFSAERPKGSFSTLEIQRTEQGDSAMYLCASSAGGAGTGELFFGEGSRLTVL.

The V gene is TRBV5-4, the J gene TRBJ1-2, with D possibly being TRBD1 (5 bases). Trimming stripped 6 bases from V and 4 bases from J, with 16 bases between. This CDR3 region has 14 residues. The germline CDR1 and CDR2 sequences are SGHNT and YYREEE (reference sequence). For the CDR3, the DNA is TGTGCCAGCACCCTTGGTGACAGATCCTATGGCTACACCTTC. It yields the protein CASTLGDRSYGYTF.

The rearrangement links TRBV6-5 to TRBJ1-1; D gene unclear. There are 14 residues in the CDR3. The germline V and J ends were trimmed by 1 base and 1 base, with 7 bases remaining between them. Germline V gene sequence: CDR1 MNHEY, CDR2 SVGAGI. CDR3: CASSYFGTNTEAFF. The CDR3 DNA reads TGTGCCAGCAGTTACTTTGGCACGAACACTGAAGCTTTCTTT.

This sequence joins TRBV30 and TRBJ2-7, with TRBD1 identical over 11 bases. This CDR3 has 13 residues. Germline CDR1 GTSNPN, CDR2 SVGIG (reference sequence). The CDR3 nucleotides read TGTGCTTACGGACAGGGGGCCGGGTACGAGCAGTACTTC. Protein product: CAYGQGAGYEQYF.

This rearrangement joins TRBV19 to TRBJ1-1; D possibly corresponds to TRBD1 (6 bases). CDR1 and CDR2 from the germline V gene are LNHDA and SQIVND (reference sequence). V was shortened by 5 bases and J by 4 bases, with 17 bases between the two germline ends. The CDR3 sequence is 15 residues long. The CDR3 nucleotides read TGTGCCAGTAGTGTCGAGACAGGAGGAGTCACTGAAGCTTTCTTT. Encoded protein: CASSVETGGVTEAFF.